The 18 T cell receptor beta chains given below trace back to one sample, sequenced in a study of shared clonotypes between healthy human individuals (dated by TCRdb to between 2020 and 2021). The method behind the library was the immunoSEQ multiplex PCR assay. TCRdb's version of the immuneACCESS table is confined to in-frame rearrangements and falls short of the full clone set. An unresolved V gene accounts for under half of the shortfall where checked; the remainder is of unknown origin. This sample holds some 2,000,000 clones; over 85% were observed only once. 0.1% to 0.15% of the sample lies in the top ten. What was sequenced was naive CD4+ T cells sorted from blood. The sample's cell subset or site label is to be understood as: CD45RA+ positively selected. Receptors were obtained from a young man in good health.

This chain links TRBV5-1 with TRBJ2-7, with TRBD1 identical over 10 bases. Germline assignment: CDR1 SGHRS and CDR2 YFSETQ. The CDR3 totals 14 residues. Unmatched junction bases numbered 5, after V lost 4 bases and J lost 4 bases. The CDR3 sequence: CASSPGTGEYEQYF. As DNA, the CDR3 is TGCGCCAGCAGCCCCGGGACAGGGGAGTACGAGCAGTACTTC. The whole variable domain, remainder taken from reference TRBV5-1 and TRBJ2-7, is KAGVTQTPRYLIKTRGQQVTLSCSPISGHRSVSWYQQTPGQGLQFLFEYFSETQRNKGNFPGRFSGRQFSNSRSEMNVSTLELGDSALYLCASSPGTGEYEQYFGPGTRLTVT.

The chain uses TRBV2 and TRBJ2-7; D unclear. Germline CDR1 is SNHLY and CDR2 is FYNNEI. Trimming removed 1 base from V and 5 bases from J, with 12 bases in between. CDR3 length: 14 residues. This CDR3 reads CASSEVAGRNEQYF. Written as DNA, the CDR3 is TGTGCCAGCAGTGAAGTAGCCGGGCGCAACGAGCAGTACTTC.

Details on this clone: A much larger clone lies one base from this, so it may be a read error. The rearrangement links TRBV7-9 to TRBJ1-2; TRBD1 might be the D (6 bases). The CDR3 is 12 residues long. The ends were cut back, 1 base at V and 7 bases at J, with 7 bases in the middle. Germline V lookup: CDR1 SEHNR, CDR2 FQNEAQ (reference sequence). The CDR3 loop reads CASSLDRVGYTF. The CDR3 DNA reads TGTGCCAGCAGCTTAGACAGGGTTGGCTACACCTTC.

There are many counts of this clone. Different DNA sequences within this sample yield the same CDR3. The chain combines TRBV30 with TRBJ1-5; D call uncertain. Germline CDR1 GTSNPN, CDR2 SVGIG (reference sequence). V was cut by 6 bases and J by 3 bases, with 12 bases left in between. The CDR3 length is 13 residues. In DNA form, the CDR3 reads TGTGCCTGCCAAGGTGACTTCAATCAGCCCCAGCATTTT. Translation gives CACQGDFNQPQHF.

The rearrangement uses TRBV5-8 and TRBJ2-3; TRBD2 matches 13 bases. Germline CDR1 SGHTS, CDR2 YDEGEE. The V gene end was trimmed by 4 bases and the J gene end by 4 bases; junction bases not matched to a gene: 9. The CDR3 sequence is 17 residues long. As DNA, the CDR3 is TGTGCCAGCAGCACCGGACTAGCGGGAGTTAACGCAGATACGCAGTATTTT. Translated, it gives CASSTGLAGVNADTQYF.

This clone came up a few times. Within the sample, other DNA sequences also encode this same CDR3. The chain is built from TRBV7-9 and TRBJ1-5; D gene uncertain. The CDR3 length is 13 residues. Trimming took off 1 base at V and 3 bases at J, with 4 bases between the two ends. Looked up from germline, CDR1 is SEHNR and CDR2 is FQNEAQ (reference sequence). CDR3 in DNA: TGTGCCAGCAGCTTAGGACTCAATCAGCCCCAGCATTTT. Protein sequence: CASSLGLNQPQHF. Together with reference TRBV7-9 and TRBJ1-5, the CDR3 gives the full variable domain: DTGVSQNPRHKITKRGQNVTFRCDPISEHNRLYWYRQTLGQGPEFLTYFQNEAQLEKSRLLSDRFSAERPKGSFSTLEIQRTEQGDSAMYLCASSLGLNQPQHFGDGTRLSIL.

This clone was observed at least ten times. This chain joins TRBV5-6 and TRBJ1-4; possible D gene TRBD1, 6 bases. Trimming left V 2 bases short and J 7 bases short, with 12 bases between. Germline-derived CDR1 and CDR2 are SGHDT and YYEEEE. The CDR3 runs to 14 residues. Here the CDR3 DNA reads TGTGCCAGCAGCTTCACAGGGATCACTGAAAAACTGTTTTTT. This translates into CASSFTGITEKLFF.

J is TRBJ2-7 and V is TRBV27; 7 bases match TRBD1. CDR1 and CDR2 (germline): MNHEY, SMNVEV (reference sequence). Trimming removed 2 bases from V and 2 bases from J; junction bases left unmatched: 9. The CDR3 runs to 16 residues. The CDR3 is CASSLTGTAGAYEQYF. In nucleotides, the CDR3 is TGTGCCAGCAGTTTAACCGGGACAGCAGGGGCCTACGAGCAGTACTTC.

As for this clone: Germline and junction disagree at one end, which may indicate a read error. The CDR3 region has the DNA TGTGCCAGCAGGCCACAGCAGGGATTCGCGTACGGGCAGTACTTC. Its translation: CASRPQQGFAYGQYF. The rearrangement joins TRBV2 to TRBJ2-7, with a tentative D call TRBD1 (5 bases). The CDR3 runs 15 residues. From germline, CDR1 is SNHLY and CDR2 FYNNEI.

This clone was recorded once. The chain joins TRBV5-4 to TRBJ2-2, with TRBD2 identical over 7 bases. V was clipped by 0 bases and J by 6 bases; unmatched bases: 5. Per germline, CDR1 SGHNT and CDR2 YYREEE (reference sequence). The CDR3 runs 15 residues. Here the CDR3 reads CASSLASRGAGELFF. The CDR3 region has the DNA TGTGCCAGCAGCTTGGCTAGTCGGGGGGCCGGGGAGCTGTTTTTT.

The chain has TRBV5-1 and TRBJ1-6; D not resolved. The CDR3 has 14 amino acids. In germline, CDR1 is SGHRS, CDR2 YFSETQ. Trimming left V 0 bases short and J 6 bases short, with 7 bases between. In DNA, the CDR3 is TGCGCCAGCAGCTTGGGACTATCTAATTCACCCCTCCACTTT. It yields the protein CASSLGLSNSPLHF.

Turning to this clone: The same CDR3 also results from other DNA sequences found in this sample. The chain joins TRBV30 to TRBJ2-7; possibly TRBD2 for D (5 bases). With 3 bases removed from V and 4 bases from J, the gap between germline ends came to 13 bases. Per germline, CDR1 GTSNPN and CDR2 SVGIG (reference sequence). The CDR3 is 13 residues long. The DNA for the CDR3 is TGTGCCTGGAGAGACCGGGGATTATACGAGCAGTACTTC. It encodes CAWRDRGLYEQYF.

The genes are TRBV6-5 and TRBJ1-1; D ambiguous. V lost 7 bases and J 4 bases, leaving 13 bases between the germline ends. CDR3 size: 13 residues. Per the germline V gene, CDR1 is MNHEY and CDR2 is SVGAGI. CDR3 region: CASTTPGRTEAFF. DNA for the CDR3: TGTGCCAGCACCACTCCGGGTCGCACTGAAGCTTTCTTT.

This chain connects TRBV12-5 to TRBJ2-7, with 11 bases fitting TRBD1. The CDR3 has 19 residues. After removal of 6 bases from V and 0 bases from J, the junction contained 16 bases not matched to a gene. Germline lookup yields CDR1 LGHNT and CDR2 FRNRAP. The DNA for the CDR3 is TGTGCTAGTGGCCCTGCATCAAAATTGGACAGGGGGCTCTCCTACGAGCAGTACTTC. Translated, it gives CASGPASKLDRGLSYEQYF.

The rearrangement links TRBV9 to TRBJ2-2, with unresolved D. Per the germline V gene, CDR1 is SGDLS and CDR2 is YYNGEE. The CDR3 is made up of 13 amino acids. The V and J ends lost 6 bases and 2 bases respectively, with 8 bases between them. The CDR3 DNA is TGTGCCAGCAACGCTCGAAACACCGGGGAGCTGTTTTTT. Its protein is CASNARNTGELFF.

Notes on this clone: A much larger clone differs from this one at a single base, so this may be a read error. Other DNA variants within this sample encode the same CDR3. The rearrangement uses TRBV5-1 and TRBJ2-7; no firm D call. Trimming took off 0 bases at V and 3 bases at J, with 4 bases between the two ends. The CDR3 totals 12 residues. Germline V gene lookup returns CDR1 SGHRS and CDR2 YFSETQ. The CDR3: CASSLGNYEQYF. The CDR3 nucleotides are TGCGCCAGCAGCTTGGGAAACTACGAGCAGTACTTC.

V and J are TRBV5-4 and TRBJ2-1, with 8 bases fitting TRBD1. CDR1 and CDR2 from the germline V gene are SGHNT and YYREEE (reference sequence). J was trimmed by 12 bases and V by 0 bases; bases with no gene match: 11. The CDR3 spans 15 residues. CDR3 coding DNA: TGTGCCAGCAGCTTGGGGGACAGGTCGTTGGGTGGGCAGTTCTTC. Protein: CASSLGDRSLGGQFF. The entire variable domain, with the rest obtained from reference TRBV5-4 and TRBJ2-1, is as follows: ETGVTQSPTHLIKTRGQQVTLRCSSQSGHNTVSWYQQALGQGPQFIFQYYREEENGRGNFPPRFSGLQFPNYSSELNVNALELDDSALYLCASSLGDRSLGGQFFGPGTRLTVL.

The chain is built from TRBV5-1 and TRBJ2-2; 7 nucleotides line up with TRBD2. This CDR3 contains 16 residues. Per germline, CDR1 SGHRS and CDR2 YFSETQ. V lost 5 bases to trimming and J lost 5 bases; unmatched junction nucleotides: 12. CDR3 sequence reads: CASSNEGGSGTGELFF. CDR3 nucleotides: TGCGCCAGCAGTAACGAGGGCGGGAGTGGAACCGGGGAGCTGTTTTTT.